Listed here are 9 T cell receptor beta chains from one sample, sequenced in a study of blood T cell repertoires in COVID-19. TCRdb's copy holds only in-frame clones and misses some; the assay was immunoSEQ multiplex PCR. The sample records approximately 130,000 clones, around 76% being singletons. Sequences were obtained from peripheral blood. These TCRs come from a human donor in a cohort sampled during active COVID-19.

The V call is TRBV12-3 or TRBV12-4, the J call TRBJ1-1; no clear D. This CDR3 has 13 residues. V lost 2 bases to trimming and J lost 4 bases, with 8 bases between them. CDR3 sequence: CASSLTGVTEAFF. The CDR3 DNA sequence: TGTGCCAGCAGTTTAACCGGGGTCACTGAAGCTTTCTTT.

This chain uses TRBV30 with TRBJ2-4, with D perhaps TRBD1 (5 bases). The germline V and J ends were trimmed by 0 bases and 1 base, with 7 bases remaining between them. Looked up from germline, CDR1 is GTSNPN and CDR2 is SVGIG (reference sequence). The CDR3 is 14 residues long. The CDR3 spells CAWSVGAAKNIQYF. The CDR3 DNA sequence: TGTGCCTGGAGTGTAGGGGCGGCCAAAAACATTCAGTACTTC.

The V and J genes are TRBV28 and TRBJ1-2; D remains ambiguous. The V gene's germline CDR1 is MDHEN and CDR2 SYDVKM. V lost 6 bases, J lost 7 bases, and 15 bases lay in between. The CDR3 is 13 residues long. CDR3 region: CASRLGLVGGYTF. For the CDR3, the DNA is TGTGCCAGCAGATTAGGGCTGGTGGGTGGCTACACCTTC.

The CDR3 protein is CASSYKTYEQYF. CDR3 nucleotide sequence: TGTGCCAGCAGCTACAAGACCTACGAGCAGTACTTC. The V call is TRBV5-6, the J call TRBJ2-7; D is unclear. The CDR3 is 12 residues long. V shed 3 bases and J shed 2 bases, with 6 bases lying between them. Looked up from germline, CDR1 is SGHDT and CDR2 is YYEEEE.

The rearrangement uses TRBV9 and TRBJ1-1; perhaps TRBD1 as D (6 bases). The CDR3 covers 16 residues. The germline V gene encodes CDR1 SGDLS and CDR2 YYNGEE. V shed 0 bases and J shed 0 bases, with 12 bases lying between them. CDR3 sequence (DNA): TGTGCCAGCAGCGTAGAGCCGGACAGAGTGAACACTGAAGCTTTCTTT. This codes for CASSVEPDRVNTEAFF. The full variable domain, its missing parts supplied by reference TRBV9 and TRBJ1-1, is DSGVTQTPKHLITATGQRVTLRCSPRSGDLSVYWYQQSLDQGLQFLIQYYNGEERAKGNILERFSAQQFPDLHSELNLSSLELGDSALYFCASSVEPDRVNTEAFFGQGTRLTVV.

This clone showed up just a few times. This sequence joins TRBV5-4 and TRBJ1-3; D perhaps matches TRBD1 (5 bases). The V end lost 3 bases, the J end lost 2 bases, and 12 bases lay between the germline ends. CDR3 length: 15 residues. Germline CDR1 SGHNT, CDR2 YYREEE (reference sequence). CDR3 nucleotide sequence: TGTGCCAGCAGCTCCATCGGCAGGGCTGGAAACACCATATATTTT. Protein product: CASSSIGRAGNTIYF.

A few counts support this clone. The chain is built from TRBV4-2 and TRBJ2-5; the match to TRBD2 covers 7 bases. Trimming took 1 base from V and 5 from J; bases not matched to a gene: 7. The CDR3 totals 15 residues. The germline V gene has CDR1 LGHNA and CDR2 YNFKEQ. The CDR3 is CASSQGSGGGETQYF. In nucleotides, the CDR3 is TGTGCCAGCAGCCAAGGATCCGGGGGAGGGGAGACCCAGTACTTC.

The J gene is TRBJ2-3, the V gene TRBV28; the D gene is possibly TRBD1 (5 bases). This CDR3 has 15 amino acids. Trimming left V 2 bases short and J 2 bases short, with 11 bases between. CDR1 and CDR2 (germline): MDHEN, SYDVKM. The CDR3 loop is CASSLGDRDTDTQYF. The CDR3 coding sequence is TGTGCCAGCAGTTTAGGAGACAGAGACACAGATACGCAGTATTTT.

The V call is TRBV11-2, the J call TRBJ2-3, with 9 bases identical to TRBD2. Germline values: CDR1 SGHAT, CDR2 FQNNGV. Trimming cost V 2 bases and J 2 bases; bases outside gene matches: 5. CDR3 length equals 16 residues. The CDR3 spells CASSLLAGDPTDTQYF. The CDR3 DNA is TGTGCCAGCAGCTTATTAGCGGGGGACCCCACAGATACGCAGTATTTT.